The source of this T cell receptor (beta chain) is a study of blood T cells in healthy people across ages. With regard to this clonotype: What it binds is not known.

Study-level points and caveats: PBMCs were not sorted, which prevented a conclusive comparison of naive versus antigen-experienced cells. Diversity estimates from one million T cells were considered underestimates.

Through a sample-barcoded 5' primer and a J-beta primer mix, a second PCR was run for about 7 to 12 cycles. TCRdb reanalysed the 5' RACE reads using MiXCR and keeps one entry per CDR3 protein. The table has 650,000 to 800,000 distinct CDR3 sequences, around 42% seen once; the top ten hold roughly 19%. Source material: blood. The TCR sequence derives from a man aged 55 to 70 in good health.

The CDR3 loop is CASSRFTGANTDTQYF. Written as DNA, the CDR3 is TGTGCCAGCAGCCGTTTCACAGGGGCGAACACAGATACGCAGTATTTT. The rearrangement joins TRBV7-9 to TRBJ2-3; 7 bases match TRBD1. From germline, CDR1 is SEHNR and CDR2 FQNEAQ (reference sequence). CDR3 length equals 16 residues. J lost 2 bases, V lost 5 bases, and 10 bases had no gene match.